Here is one T cell receptor beta chain with its context. Its antigen is undetermined. This record comes from a study of T cell repertoires in cytomegalovirus infection. General observations from the study: Dominant in the ex vivo response were TCR beta clonotypes restricted by HLA-C and specific for CMV.

Each CDR3 protein gets one entry after TCRdb re-called the reads with MiXCR. The table shows about a million distinct CDR3 sequences, with approximately 31% occurring only once. The CDR3 runs 15 residues. The germline CDR1 and CDR2 sequences are MNHEY and SMNVEV (reference sequence). V dropped 7 bases and J dropped 7 bases, with 20 bases sitting between them. This receptor was identified in a human donor in good health (CMV status not recorded). Some clones in this sample may be carry-over from other donors' samples. The material sequenced was cultured CD8+ T cells from PBMCs, taken from culture after CMV antigen stimulation. V gene TRBV27 combines with J gene TRBJ1-5; maybe TRBD1 (5 bases). The CDR3 is CASTLSGLVRQPQHF. In DNA, the CDR3 is TGTGCCAGCACCCTCTCAGGGTTAGTACGCCAGCCCCAGCATTTT.